Below are 11 T cell receptor beta chains sequenced from a single sample in a study of T cell clones after liver transplantation. Their antigens remain unidentified. Alloreactive TCRbeta sequences came from sequencing proliferating CFSE-low cells in the MLR. Some clones are missing from TCRdb's copy, which holds only in-frame ones; the method was immunoSEQ multiplex PCR. The sample lists about 4,800 clones, 27% occurring once. Sequenced input: CD4+ T cells from cultured PBMCs. The receptors stem from a human patient who received a liver transplant. Some T cells may possibly be graft donor cells.

The chain recombines TRBV5-5 with TRBJ2-1; D assignment may be TRBD1 or TRBD2 (5 bases each). The germline V gene encodes CDR1 SGHKS and CDR2 YYEKEE (reference sequence). The germline V and J ends were trimmed by 3 bases and 14 bases, with 21 bases remaining between them. This CDR3 is built from 14 residues. The CDR3 sequence is CASSSGPGPELKFF. CDR3 DNA sequence: TGTGCCAGCAGCTCCGGGCCGGGACCGGAGTTAAAGTTCTTC.

This chain links TRBV7-2 with TRBJ2-5; D remains ambiguous. Germline CDR1 and CDR2: SGHTA and FQGNSA. CDR3 length: 13 amino acids. Trimming took 4 bases from V and 4 from J, leaving 10 bases between them. The CDR3 DNA sequence: TGTGCCAGCAGCTCCCAGCGAGGAGAGACCCAGTACTTC. Residues: CASSSQRGETQYF.

This clone came up a few times. This chain links TRBV6-5 with TRBJ2-1; tentatively, D is TRBD1 or TRBD2 (5 bases each). Looked up from germline, CDR1 is MNHEY and CDR2 is SVGAGI. With 6 bases removed from V and 5 bases from J, the gap between germline ends came to 14 bases. The CDR3 consists of 14 residues. The CDR3 DNA is TGTGCCAGCAGCCCCCCGGGGACGGACAATGAGCAGTTCTTC. Amino acid sequence: CASSPPGTDNEQFF.

This clone was seen a handful of times. The rearrangement links TRBV9 to TRBJ2-3; 8 nucleotides agree with TRBD1. Germline CDR1 and CDR2: SGDLS and YYNGEE. This CDR3 comprises 15 residues. The V and J ends lost 9 bases and 4 bases, in that order; junction bases with no gene match: 13. In nucleotides, the CDR3 is TGTGCCAACTTCGGGATCAGGACAGGGCCAGATACGCAGTATTTT. Translation: CANFGIRTGPDTQYF.

The rearrangement joins TRBV7-2 to TRBJ2-3; TRBD2 might be the D (7 bases). Trimming took 3 bases from V and 2 from J, leaving 18 bases between them. The CDR3 consists of 17 residues. Germline-derived CDR1 and CDR2 are SGHTA and FQGNSA. As DNA, the CDR3 is TGTGCCAGCAGCTTGGGCGGGAGAGGGGGGGTCACAGATACGCAGTATTTT. Encoded protein: CASSLGGRGGVTDTQYF.

This clone was counted only a few times. The rearrangement uses TRBV7-9 and TRBJ2-2; D possibly corresponds to TRBD1 (5 bases). CDR1 is SEHNR and CDR2 is FQNEAQ in the germline V gene (reference sequence). The CDR3 contains 13 residues. The ends were cut back, 4 bases at V and 6 bases at J, with 9 bases in the middle. CDR3 protein: CASSSQGSGELFF. DNA of the CDR3: TGTGCCAGCAGCTCCCAGGGTTCCGGGGAGCTGTTTTTT.

This sequence joins TRBV5-1 and TRBJ2-3, with TRBD2 matching 14 bases. Germline assignment: CDR1 SGHRS and CDR2 YFSETQ. Trimming at V came to 4 bases and at J to 4 bases, leaving 5 bases not matched to a gene. This CDR3 contains 16 residues. The CDR3 region is CASSGGTSGGPDTQYF. The CDR3 nucleotides are TGCGCCAGCAGCGGGGGGACTAGCGGGGGTCCAGATACGCAGTATTTT.

This clone was found a few times. The V call is TRBV7-2, the J call TRBJ1-2; D uncertain. Trimming took off 1 base at V and 6 bases at J, with 9 bases between the two ends. The CDR3 totals 13 residues. From germline, CDR1 is SGHTA and CDR2 FQGNSA. CDR3 protein: CASSLEEGHGYTF. Written as DNA, the CDR3 is TGTGCCAGCAGCTTAGAGGAGGGTCATGGCTACACCTTC.

The genes are TRBV7-2 and TRBJ2-5; D gene uncertain. V was shortened by 5 bases and J by 2 bases, with 6 bases between the two germline ends. CDR3 size: 12 residues. Germline lookup yields CDR1 SGHTA and CDR2 FQGNSA. CDR3 in amino acids: CASSPTQETQYF. The CDR3 DNA follows: TGTGCCAGCAGCCCAACTCAAGAGACCCAGTACTTC.

This clone has more than one count but fewer than ten. This likely traces to a read error, being one base from a far larger clone. In DNA, the CDR3 is TGTGCCAGTAGCACCTGGGAAGCGGCGATCTACGAGCAGTACTTC. Residues: CASSTWEAAIYEQYF. The genes are TRBV19 and TRBJ2-7, with D perhaps matching TRBD2 (5 bases). The CDR3 totals 15 residues. V lost 6 bases, J lost 3 bases, and 18 bases lay in between. CDR1 LNHDA and CDR2 SQIVND come from the germline V gene (reference sequence).

This chain links TRBV6-1 with TRBJ2-3, with TRBD1 identical over 7 bases. With V trimmed by 6 bases and J by 10 bases, 7 bases remained unmatched. CDR3 length equals 12 residues. The germline V gene encodes CDR1 MNHNS and CDR2 SASEGT. The chain's CDR3 is CASSLTTGAQYF. In DNA form, the CDR3 reads TGTGCCAGCAGCCTGACAACAGGGGCGCAGTATTTT.